What follows are 17 T cell receptor beta chains derived from one specimen sequenced in a study of early T cells in non-severe SARS-CoV-2 infection. TCRdb ran MiXCR on the 5' RACE reads and lists one entry per CDR3 protein. This table has about 55,000 distinct CDR3 sequences, around 12% appearing once. Sample: whole blood. Every receptor here comes from an adult who was a healthcare worker with PCR-confirmed SARS-CoV-2 infection or an uninfected control (not recorded which).

This clonotype has just a few counts. The rearrangement uses TRBV5-4 and TRBJ1-1, with 9 bases matching TRBD1. There are 15 residues in the CDR3. Germline V gene sequence: CDR1 SGHNT, CDR2 YYREEE (reference sequence). Trimming removed 3 bases from V and 1 base from J; junction bases left unmatched: 4. The CDR3, as DNA: TGTGCCAGCAGCTGGCCGGGACAGGGGAACACTGAAGCTTTCTTT. This translates into CASSWPGQGNTEAFF.

This clonotype has a count of ten or more. The rearrangement links TRBV28 to TRBJ2-7, with 9 bases identical to TRBD1. The CDR3 extends over 14 amino acids. CDR1 MDHEN and CDR2 SYDVKM come from the germline V gene. Trimming at V came to 6 bases and at J to 5 bases, leaving 8 bases not matched to a gene. The CDR3 coding sequence is TGTGCCAGCAGGACCGGGACAGGGTTCAACGAGCAGTACTTC. Protein sequence: CASRTGTGFNEQYF. Looking up the rest from reference TRBV28 and TRBJ2-7 gives the full variable domain: DVKVTQSSRYLVKRTGEKVFLECVQDMDHENMFWYRQDPGLGLRLIYFSYDVKMKEKGDIPEGYSVSREKKERFSLILESASTNQTSMYLCASRTGTGFNEQYFGPGTRLTVT.

This clonotype was seen repeatedly, ten times or more. The V and J genes are TRBV6-1 and TRBJ2-2; D ambiguous. The V gene lost 8 bases and the J gene lost 1 base, with 5 bases spanning the gap. Looked up from germline, CDR1 is MNHNS and CDR2 is SASEGT. The CDR3 consists of 12 residues. As DNA, the CDR3 is TGTGCCAGCCGTAGGAACACCGGGGAGCTGTTTTTT. It is translated as CASRRNTGELFF.

This clonotype was seen at least ten times. V gene TRBV20-1 combines with J gene TRBJ1-5; D may be TRBD1 (6 bases). The CDR3 runs 13 residues. Germline CDR1 DFQATT, CDR2 SNEGSKA (reference sequence). Trimming shortened V by 1 base and J by 4 bases, and 8 bases separated the two germline ends. The CDR3 coding sequence is TGCAGTGCTAGAGTTCAGGGGAATCAGCCCCAGCATTTT. The encoded protein is CSARVQGNQPQHF.

The chain uses TRBV12-3 or TRBV12-4 and TRBJ2-1; possibly TRBD1 or TRBD2 for D (5 bases each). Between the trimmed V and J ends, which lost 8 bases and 5 bases, there was a span of 16 bases. The CDR3 sequence is 14 residues long. The DNA of the CDR3 is TGTGCCAGCCGGATCCGGGGCCTAAACAATGAGCAGTTCTTC. Its translation: CASRIRGLNNEQFF.

CDR3 coding DNA: TGTGCCAGCATCCACACAGCGAGTTACACTGAAGCTTTCTTT. It specifies CASIHTASYTEAFF. This rearrangement joins TRBV6-6 to TRBJ1-1, with D hard to call. V shed 7 bases and J shed 3 bases, with 15 bases lying between them. Germline V CDR1 and CDR2: MNHNY, SVGAGI (reference sequence). The CDR3 consists of 14 residues.

In its sample, this clonotype was seen many times. The V and J genes are TRBV7-6 and TRBJ2-2; D might be TRBD1 (6 bases). CDR1 and CDR2 (germline): SGHVS, FNYEAQ. V lost 5 bases and J 5 bases, leaving 18 bases between the germline ends. The CDR3 is 16 residues long. In DNA form, the CDR3 reads TGTGCCAGCAGCGCGTACAGGGCCCAGGGAACCGGGGAGCTGTTTTTT. This encodes CASSAYRAQGTGELFF.

This clonotype appeared many times. V is TRBV28 and J is TRBJ2-1; 10 bases line up with TRBD2. The germline CDR1 and CDR2 sequences are MDHEN and SYDVKM. J lost 5 bases, V lost 1 base, and 2 bases had no gene match. There are 15 residues in the CDR3. CDR3 sequence (DNA): TGTGCCAGCAGTTTATTCACTAGCGGGAACAATGAGCAGTTCTTC. It codes for CASSLFTSGNNEQFF. Filled out from reference TRBV28 and TRBJ2-1, the complete variable domain reads DVKVTQSSRYLVKRTGEKVFLECVQDMDHENMFWYRQDPGLGLRLIYFSYDVKMKEKGDIPEGYSVSREKKERFSLILESASTNQTSMYLCASSLFTSGNNEQFFGPGTRLTVL.

This clonotype occurred a few times. Since the CDR3 does not end with the conserved phenylalanine or tryptophan, this likely comes from a read error. The chain links TRBV20-1 to TRBJ1-1; the match to TRBD1 covers 8 bases. Germline V gives CDR1 DFQATT, CDR2 SNEGSKA (reference sequence). This CDR3 has 12 amino acids. V lost 3 bases, J lost 10 bases, and 7 bases stayed unmatched. In DNA form, the CDR3 reads TGCAGTGCTAGTCAAGACAGGGGATTAGCTTTCCTT. Protein product: CSASQDRGLAFL.

This clonotype was counted between two and nine times. The chain is built from TRBV5-1 and TRBJ2-3; D might be TRBD1 (6 bases). From germline, CDR1 is SGHRS and CDR2 YFSETQ. The V gene lost 4 bases and the J gene lost 6 bases, with 18 bases spanning the gap. The CDR3 spans 15 residues. The CDR3 is CASSMTGPLWDTQYF. The CDR3 DNA reads as TGCGCCAGCAGCATGACAGGCCCCCTGTGGGATACGCAGTATTTT.

This clonotype was observed many times. The CDR3 loop is CASSPIRITKATFF. The CDR3 nucleotides read TGTGCCAGCAGCCCCATTCGGATAACTAAGGCAACGTTCTTC. The chain is built from TRBV14 and TRBJ2-1; D is ambiguous. Trimming took 4 bases from V and 15 from J, leaving 22 bases between them. The CDR3 consists of 14 residues. The germline gives CDR1 SGHDN, CDR2 FVKESK.

This clonotype was seen a handful of times. V gene TRBV27 combines with J gene TRBJ2-6; D gene ambiguous. V was pared by 0 bases and J by 4 bases, with 10 bases between. CDR3 length: 16 residues. Per germline, CDR1 MNHEY and CDR2 SMNVEV (reference sequence). CDR3 region: CASSLSWPRGANVLTF. The CDR3 DNA follows: TGTGCCAGCAGTTTATCTTGGCCACGCGGGGCCAACGTCCTGACTTTC.

The chain recombines TRBV11-2 with TRBJ2-5, with TRBD2 matching over 12 bases. The CDR3 is made up of 15 amino acids. Germline values: CDR1 SGHAT, CDR2 FQNNGV. J lost 4 bases, V lost 4 bases, and 4 bases had no gene match. CDR3 protein: CASSSSSGRAETQYF. CDR3 DNA: TGTGCCAGCAGCTCTTCTAGCGGGAGGGCAGAGACCCAGTACTTC.

This clonotype was recorded many times. This chain connects TRBV14 to TRBJ2-1; 11 bases line up with TRBD2. The junction had 8 bases not matched to a gene; V was cut back by 4 bases and J by 0 bases. CDR3 length: 18 residues. Per the germline V gene, CDR1 is SGHDN and CDR2 is FVKESK. The DNA for the CDR3 is TGTGCCAGCAGCCCCCGGCTAGCGGGAGGATTCTCCTACAATGAGCAGTTCTTC. Protein product: CASSPRLAGGFSYNEQFF.

This clonotype was counted ten times or more. The gene calls are TRBV5-4 and TRBJ2-1, with 8 bases that match TRBD2. The CDR3 extends over 15 amino acids. Germline V gene sequence: CDR1 SGHNT, CDR2 YYREEE (reference sequence). The V segment lost 0 bases and the J segment 7 bases; nucleotides outside the gene matches: 6. CDR3 sequence reads: CASSLELAAGNEQFF. The CDR3 nucleotides are TGTGCCAGCAGCTTGGAACTAGCGGCGGGAAATGAGCAGTTCTTC. The full variable domain, rest sourced from reference TRBV5-4 and TRBJ2-1, is ETGVTQSPTHLIKTRGQQVTLRCSSQSGHNTVSWYQQALGQGPQFIFQYYREEENGRGNFPPRFSGLQFPNYSSELNVNALELDDSALYLCASSLELAAGNEQFFGPGTRLTVL.

This clonotype was counted ten times or more. The CDR3 DNA sequence: TGTGCCAGCAGCCCGACAGGGGCGATCACTGAAGCTTTCTTT. Translation gives CASSPTGAITEAFF. The chain has TRBV5-5 and TRBJ1-1; 8 nucleotides match TRBD1. V was clipped by 4 bases and J by 4 bases; unmatched bases: 6. This CDR3 contains 14 residues. Germline V lookup: CDR1 SGHKS, CDR2 YYEKEE (reference sequence).

V is TRBV5-1 and J is TRBJ2-1; D not resolved. Germline values: CDR1 SGHRS, CDR2 YFSETQ. V lost 0 bases and J lost 6, with 13 bases in between. The CDR3 runs 15 residues. CDR3 DNA sequence: TGCGCCAGCAGCTTGGGTGCTAGTTGGGGCAATGAGCAGTTCTTC. This translates into CASSLGASWGNEQFF. The variable domain in full, completed from reference TRBV5-1 and TRBJ2-1, reads KAGVTQTPRYLIKTRGQQVTLSCSPISGHRSVSWYQQTPGQGLQFLFEYFSETQRNKGNFPGRFSGRQFSNSRSEMNVSTLELGDSALYLCASSLGASWGNEQFFGPGTRLTVL.